The rows below give T cell receptor beta chains drawn from one sample of a study of cytomegalovirus exposure and HLA in healthy donors. Clones were read by immunoSEQ multiplex PCR, and TCRdb kept only the in-frame ones, dropping some. The data hold some 120,000 clones, with 82% observed a single time. Sequenced: PBMCs. The receptors here all came from a male donor in good health and CMV-seropositive. CDR3s include the opening cysteine and the closing phenylalanine or tryptophan. Each record gives: CDR3 DNA, CDR3 protein, D gene, V gene, clone size, J gene. A D gene is named only where the DNA matches it firmly. Clone size is not always given. Where it is, it says once, few, many or a class for expanded clones.

TGTGCCAGCAGCCCCGGAGCTTACAGGGGGCAGGAGCAGTACTTC	CASSPGAYRGQEQYF	TRBD1	TRBV11-2	.	TRBJ2-7
TGTGCCAGCAGCTTACTTGGTCAGGGAACTAGCACAGATACGCAGTATTTT	CASSLLGQGTSTDTQYF	.	TRBV7-3	once	TRBJ2-3
TGTGCCAGTAGTCCCTGGACTAGCGGGACAGACTACAATGAGCAGTTCTTC	CASSPWTSGTDYNEQFF	TRBD2	TRBV19	.	TRBJ2-1
TGTGCCAGCAGACAGGCCCGCCAAGAGACCCAGTACTTC	CASRQARQETQYF	.	TRBV19	.	TRBJ2-5
TGTGCCAGCAGCTTGGGCCGTAATCAGCCCCAGCATTTT	CASSLGRNQPQHF	.	TRBV4-2	.	TRBJ1-5
TGTGCCAGCAGCTTTTCCAGACTAGCGGGAATCTTCTTGGAGCAGTTCTTC	CASSFSRLAGIFLEQFF	TRBD2	TRBV7-9	.	TRBJ2-1
TGCAGCGTTCTAAGCGGAAGCACAGATACGCAGTATTTT	CSVLSGSTDTQYF	.	TRBV29-1	.	TRBJ2-3
TGTGCCAGCTCGTCTCTAGCGGGCAATGAGCAGTTCTTC	CASSSLAGNEQFF	TRBD2	TRBV2	.	TRBJ2-1
TGTGCCAGCAGCTTGGGTCCGGGAGGGCCTAACAATGAGCAGTTCTTC	CASSLGPGGPNNEQFF	TRBD2	TRBV5-4	.	TRBJ2-1
TGTGCCAGCAGCTCGCTACCGGGACTCCGCACAGATACGCAGTATTTT	CASSSLPGLRTDTQYF	.	TRBV7-2	few	TRBJ2-3
TGCAGTGCTCACACTAGCTACGAGCAGTACTTC	CSAHTSYEQYF	.	TRBV20-1	.	TRBJ2-7
TGTGCCAGCAGCTTAGCGCCCGTGAGAGAGTACGAGCAGTACTTC	CASSLAPVREYEQYF	.	TRBV7-2	.	TRBJ2-7
TGTGCCAGCAGTATACCTCAGGGGGGTTTCTACGAGCAGTACTTC	CASSIPQGGFYEQYF	.	TRBV5-4	.	TRBJ2-7
TGTGCCTGGATTTCTAGCGGGAGGATCGATGAGCAGTTCTTC	CAWISSGRIDEQFF	TRBD2	TRBV30	.	TRBJ2-1
TGTGCCACCAGCAGAGATGGCGGTCCGGAGGAGACCCAGTACTTC	CATSRDGGPEETQYF	.	TRBV15	.	TRBJ2-5
TGTGCCAGCAGAGGACAGACGTGGGGCACTGAAGCTTTCTTT	CASRGQTWGTEAFF	.	TRBV27	.	TRBJ1-1
TGTGCCAGCAGTGCACAAGGGGCGACAGGGGCCCAAGAGACCCAGTACTTC	CASSAQGATGAQETQYF	TRBD1	TRBV2	.	TRBJ2-5
TGTGCCAGCAGTGCAGGGGGCCTGGACGAGCAGTACTTC	CASSAGGLDEQYF	TRBD1	TRBV9	.	TRBJ2-7
TGTGCCAGCAGCTTGGGAGGGACTCCCAGCGGAATCCGCAATCAGCCCCAGCATTTT	CASSLGGTPSGIRNQPQHF	.	TRBV5-6	.	TRBJ1-5
TGCAGCGTTGAATCGGCTAGCGGGAACCAAGAGACCCAGTACTTC	CSVESASGNQETQYF	TRBD2	TRBV29-1	.	TRBJ2-5
TGTGCCAGTAGTATTGGGCAGGGGGCTAGCGGGGAGCTGTTTTTT	CASSIGQGASGELFF	TRBD1	TRBV19	.	TRBJ2-2
TGTGCCAGCAGCTTACGGTTGTCGACTAGCTCCTACGAGCAGTACTTC	CASSLRLSTSSYEQYF	.	TRBV11-2	.	TRBJ2-7
TGTGCCAGCAGTGAAAGAAAAGGGAGGACCGGGGAGCTGTTTTTT	CASSERKGRTGELFF	.	TRBV6-1	.	TRBJ2-2
TGTGCCAGCAGCCCCGGGACAGGGACTAGCAATCAGCCCCAGCATTTT	CASSPGTGTSNQPQHF	TRBD1	TRBV5-8	.	TRBJ1-5
TGTGCCAGCAGCTTGGGAGGCACAGATACGCAGTATTTT	CASSLGGTDTQYF	.	TRBV5-6	.	TRBJ2-3
TGTGCCAGCAGTTTAACAGCGGGGATGGGGCAGTACGAGCAGTACTTC	CASSLTAGMGQYEQYF	TRBD2	TRBV28	few	TRBJ2-7
TGTGCCAGCAGTTTAGAATGGCGGGCGACTGAAGCTTTCTTT	CASSLEWRATEAFF	.	TRBV27	once	TRBJ1-1
TGTGCCAGCAGCCCCAGGGCAACTAATGAAAAACTGTTTTTT	CASSPRATNEKLFF	.	TRBV6-6	once	TRBJ1-4
TGTGCCAGCAGTTTACCCCGCCCGACAGGAAACCTCTATGGCTACACCTTC	CASSLPRPTGNLYGYTF	.	TRBV28	.	TRBJ1-2
TGCGCCAGCAGCCAAGTATCCCGGGACAGGGATAATGAAAAACTGTTTTTT	CASSQVSRDRDNEKLFF	TRBD1	TRBV4-3	.	TRBJ1-4
TGTGCCAGCAGCTTAGGGCAGCGCTCCAATGAGCAGTTCTTC	CASSLGQRSNEQFF	.	TRBV7-2	.	TRBJ2-1
TGCGCCAGCAGCTTGGGGGTTGGCGGGGCCCATGGCTACACCTTC	CASSLGVGGAHGYTF	.	TRBV5-1	.	TRBJ1-2
TGTGCCAGCTGGGACAGGGGGCATAGTAATTCACCCCTCCACTTT	CASWDRGHSNSPLHF	TRBD1	TRBV2	few	TRBJ1-6
TGTGCCAGCAAGGAGGCAGGGGCGGGCATTCAGTACTTC	CASKEAGAGIQYF	.	TRBV2	.	TRBJ2-4
TGTGCCAGCACCCTAGCGGGAGGGCCCCCCAATGAGCAGTTCTTC	CASTLAGGPPNEQFF	TRBD2	TRBV7-2	.	TRBJ2-1
TGTGCCAGCAGCTTGGCAGGAGGTGCTGGAGAGACCCAGTACTTC	CASSLAGGAGETQYF	.	TRBV5-4	.	TRBJ2-5
TGCGCCAGCAGCTCCCACTACGAGCAGTACTTC	CASSSHYEQYF	.	TRBV5-1	.	TRBJ2-7
TGTGCCAGCAGCCGGGGACAGGGATCTATCAGCACAGATACGCAGTATTTT	CASSRGQGSISTDTQYF	TRBD1	TRBV5-8	.	TRBJ2-3
TGTGCCTGGGACAGGGAAAATCAGCCCCAGCATTTT	CAWDRENQPQHF	TRBD1	TRBV30	.	TRBJ1-5
TGTGCCAGCTCAACCGGACTAGCGGGAGTAGGCTACGAGCAGTACTTC	CASSTGLAGVGYEQYF	TRBD2	TRBV18	.	TRBJ2-7
TGTGCCACCAGCAGAGACCGGTCCTCTGGGGCCAACGTCCTGACTTTC	CATSRDRSSGANVLTF	.	TRBV15	.	TRBJ2-6
TGTGCCAGCAGTCGGACAGGTTCGGCCGGGGAGCTGTTTTTT	CASSRTGSAGELFF	TRBD1	TRBV27	.	TRBJ2-2
TGTGCCAGTAGGGACAGAGCAACTAATGAAAAACTGTTTTTT	CASRDRATNEKLFF	.	TRBV19	.	TRBJ1-4
TGTGCCAGCAGCAGGACCCAGTACTTC	CASSRTQYF	.	TRBV28	.	TRBJ2-5
TGTGCCTGGAGCTGGGACAGGGGGAAAGAGACCCAGTACTTC	CAWSWDRGKETQYF	TRBD1	TRBV30	once	TRBJ2-5
TGTGCCAGCAGCTTATCGGGCAATGAGCAGTTCTTC	CASSLSGNEQFF	.	TRBV7-9	.	TRBJ2-1
TGTGCCAGCAGGCCTTCTGACAGGGACTATGGCTACACCTTC	CASRPSDRDYGYTF	TRBD1	TRBV28	.	TRBJ1-2
TGTGCCAGCAGCTTAATAGGCCTGGGGGGGAATGAGCAGTTCTTC	CASSLIGLGGNEQFF	TRBD2	TRBV7-9	once	TRBJ2-1